The clone carrying this T cell receptor (beta chain) was counted a few times. The PCR had 60 Vbeta and 13 Jbeta primers. Data came from immunoSEQ multiplex PCR; TCRdb stores just in-frame clones and leaves some out. This table has 150,000 to 200,000 clones, 75% to 80% appearing once. The sample belongs to a study of cytomegalovirus exposure and HLA in healthy donors. Germline loops: CDR1 MNHNS, CDR2 SASEGT. This CDR3 comprises 14 residues. The V and J ends lost 7 bases and 3 bases respectively, with 13 bases between them. The clonotype originates from a woman between 50 and 59 years old in good health and CMV-seropositive. The sample consisted of PBMCs. This sequence joins TRBV6-1 and TRBJ2-1, with D possibly being TRBD1 (6 bases). CDR3: CASNRDTFYNEQFF. The CDR3 coding sequence is TGTGCCAGCAACCGGGACACTTTCTACAATGAGCAGTTCTTC.